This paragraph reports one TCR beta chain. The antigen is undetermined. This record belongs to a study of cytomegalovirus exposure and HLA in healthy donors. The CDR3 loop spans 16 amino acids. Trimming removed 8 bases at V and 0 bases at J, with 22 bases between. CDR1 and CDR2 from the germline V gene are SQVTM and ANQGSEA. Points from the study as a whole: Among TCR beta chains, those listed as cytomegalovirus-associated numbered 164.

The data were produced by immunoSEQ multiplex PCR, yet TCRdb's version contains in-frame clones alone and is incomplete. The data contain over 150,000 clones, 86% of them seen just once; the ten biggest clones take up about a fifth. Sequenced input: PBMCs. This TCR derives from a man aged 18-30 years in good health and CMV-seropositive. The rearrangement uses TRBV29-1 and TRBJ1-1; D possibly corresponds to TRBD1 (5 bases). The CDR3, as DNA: TGCAGCATCATATTGGCCGGGGGGGGTGTGAACACTGAAGCTTTCTTT. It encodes CSIILAGGGVNTEAFF. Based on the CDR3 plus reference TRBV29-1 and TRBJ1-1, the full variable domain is SAVISQKPSRDICQRGTSLTIQCQVDSQVTMMFWYRQQPGQSLTLIATANQGSEATYESGFVIDKFPISRPNLTFSTLTVSNMSPEDSSIYLCSIILAGGGVNTEAFFGQGTRLTVV.